These T cell receptor beta chains were read from a single sample in a study of neurological immune-mediated disorders. A single record per CDR3 protein comes from TCRdb applying MiXCR to the 5' RACE reads. The table lists 25,000 to 35,000 distinct CDR3 sequences, approximately 1.5% of them singletons. Material for sequencing was PBMCs. These receptors all come from a woman in her twenties or thirties with multiple sclerosis. Both conserved end residues are part of each CDR3. Each record gives: clone size, V gene, CDR3 length, D gene, J gene, CDR3 protein, CDR3 DNA. A D gene is named only where the DNA matches it firmly. Only some rows state a clone size, as once, few, many or a class for expanded clones.

>many|TRBV7-3|12|TRBD2|TRBJ2-1
CASSGLANEQFF
TGTGCCAGCAGCGGACTAGCCAATGAGCAGTTCTTC
>many|TRBV2|15|.|TRBJ2-2
CASRGSGLTTGELFF
TGTGCCAGCAGAGGGTCAGGGTTAACGACCGGGGAGCTGTTTTTT
>few|TRBV5-6|13|.|TRBJ2-5
CASSFDEKETQYF
TGTGCCAGCAGCTTCGACGAAAAGGAGACCCAGTACTTC
>medium-sized|TRBV20-1|15|.|TRBJ2-1
CSALPLTGYYNEQFF
TGCAGTGCTCTGCCGTTGACGGGGTACTACAATGAGCAGTTCTTC
>many|TRBV2|11|.|TRBJ2-5
CASRGGKTQYF
TGTGCCAGCAGGGGCGGGAAGACCCAGTACTTC
>many|TRBV6-5|15|TRBD1|TRBJ1-4
CASSYSRGSREKLFF
TGTGCCAGCAGTTACTCCAGGGGGAGCAGGGAAAAACTGTTTTTT
>many|TRBV7-8|14|TRBD1|TRBJ2-7
CASSYPGTGAKQYF
TGTGCCAGCAGCTACCCCGGGACAGGGGCGAAACAGTACTTC
>many|TRBV7-2|12|.|TRBJ2-7
CASSSAAYEQYF
TGTGCCAGCAGCTCAGCGGCTTACGAGCAGTACTTC
>many|TRBV5-1|13|TRBD1|TRBJ2-5
CASSSGGGETQYF
TGCGCCAGCAGCTCAGGGGGCGGTGAGACCCAGTACTTC
>many|TRBV4-3|16|TRBD2|TRBJ2-1
CASSHIGGLAGNEQFF
TGCGCCAGCAGCCACATAGGAGGACTAGCGGGCAATGAGCAGTTCTTC
>many|TRBV20-1|12|TRBD1|TRBJ1-1
CSARRQGTEAFF
TGCAGTGCTAGACGACAGGGGACTGAAGCTTTCTTT
>many|TRBV20-1|12|.|TRBJ2-3
CSASAGADTQYF
TGCAGTGCTAGCGCAGGGGCAGATACGCAGTATTTT
>many|TRBV29-1|14|.|TRBJ2-5
CSVVEAGAVGTQYF
TGCAGCGTTGTGGAGGCGGGGGCGGTAGGGACCCAGTACTTC
>many|TRBV6-1|13|.|TRBJ1-1
CASSESGVTEAFF
TGTGCCAGCAGCGAATCAGGGGTAACTGAAGCTTTCTTT
>.|TRBV3-1|15|TRBD1|TRBJ2-7
CASSFGTGGNYEQYF
TGTGCCAGCAGCTTTGGGACAGGGGGCAATTACGAGCAGTACTTC
>many|TRBV12-3/TRBV12-4|13|.|TRBJ1-1
CASTTNMNTEAFF
TGTGCCAGCACCACAAACATGAACACTGAAGCTTTCTTT
>many|TRBV9|12|.|TRBJ2-3
CASSGDTDTQYF
TGTGCCAGCAGCGGGGACACAGATACGCAGTATTTT
>many|TRBV7-3|15|TRBD2|TRBJ2-3
CASSPTSGSTDTQYF
TGTGCCAGCAGCCCCACTAGCGGAAGCACAGATACGCAGTATTTT
>many|TRBV5-1|13|.|TRBJ1-2
CASSPGGLYGYTF
TGCGCCAGCAGCCCCGGGGGCCTCTATGGCTACACCTTC
>many|TRBV5-6|13|.|TRBJ2-2
CASSFPGTGELFF
TGTGCCAGCAGCTTCCCCGGGACCGGGGAGCTGTTTTTT
>many|TRBV5-1|14|TRBD1|TRBJ1-4
CASSSRQGFEKLFF
TGCGCCAGCAGCTCACGACAGGGTTTCGAAAAACTGTTTTTT
>many|TRBV20-1|14|.|TRBJ2-1
CSAVAGVGLGEQFF
TGCAGTGCTGTTGCGGGCGTGGGGCTGGGTGAGCAGTTCTTC
>many|TRBV7-2|16|TRBD2|TRBJ2-7
CASSFLSGGRGDEQYF
TGTGCCAGCAGCTTTCTGAGCGGGGGGAGGGGGGACGAGCAGTACTTC
>many|TRBV2|15|.|TRBJ1-4
CASSEAGAYNEKLFF
TGTGCCAGCAGTGAAGCCGGCGCGTATAATGAAAAACTGTTTTTT
>many|TRBV5-1|13|.|TRBJ1-1
CASSSGDNTEAFF
TGCGCCAGCAGTTCTGGAGATAACACTGAAGCTTTCTTT
>many|TRBV7-2|13|.|TRBJ1-1
CASSPPLNTEAFF
TGTGCCAGCAGTCCCCCTTTGAACACTGAAGCTTTCTTT
>many|TRBV14|13|.|TRBJ1-2
CASSQVVGAGYTF
TGTGCCAGCAGCCAAGTTGTTGGGGCTGGCTACACCTTC
>many|TRBV25-1|14|.|TRBJ2-1
CASSYLPGAGEQFF
TGTGCCAGCAGCTACCTACCAGGGGCGGGGGAGCAGTTCTTC
>.|TRBV11-2|16|.|TRBJ2-3
CASSLVGPTGFDTQYF
TGTGCCAGCAGCTTAGTAGGACCGACGGGTTTCGATACGCAGTATTTT
>many|TRBV20-1|14|TRBD1|TRBJ2-5
CSAHEGTAKETQYF
TGCAGTGCTCATGAGGGGACAGCCAAAGAGACCCAGTACTTC
>many|TRBV5-1|13|TRBD1|TRBJ2-7
CATGPTGRYEQYF
TGCGCCACCGGACCGACAGGGCGGTACGAGCAGTACTTC
>many|TRBV7-9|16|TRBD2|TRBJ2-3
CASSPLLAGGHDTQYF
TGTGCCAGCAGCCCCCTCCTAGCGGGGGGGCACGATACGCAGTATTTT
>many|TRBV12-3/TRBV12-4|14|.|TRBJ1-1
CASSLARVNTEAFF
TGTGCCAGCAGTTTAGCGCGGGTGAACACTGAAGCTTTCTTT
>many|TRBV12-3/TRBV12-4|14|TRBD1|TRBJ2-3
CASRRGQGGNTQYF
TGTGCCAGCAGGAGAGGACAGGGAGGAAACACGCAGTATTTT
>many|TRBV3-1|15|TRBD2|TRBJ2-1
CASSQVGGGSHEQFF
TGTGCCAGCAGCCAGGTTGGGGGGGGAAGCCATGAGCAGTTCTTC
>many|TRBV4-3|16|.|TRBJ2-4
CASSQDVPGTLNIQYF
TGCGCCAGCAGCCAAGACGTTCCGGGTACACTGAACATTCAGTACTTC
>many|TRBV4-1|19|TRBD2|TRBJ2-1
CASSQETSGVYSSYNEQFF
TGCGCCAGCAGCCAAGAAACTAGCGGGGTATACTCCTCCTACAATGAGCAGTTCTTC
>many|TRBV18|13|TRBD2|TRBJ2-5
CASSGTRQETQYF
TGTGCCAGCTCTGGGACTAGACAAGAGACCCAGTACTTC
>many|TRBV29-1|14|.|TRBJ2-2
CSAPGDRNTGELFF
TGCAGCGCCCCGGGGGACCGGAACACCGGGGAGCTGTTTTTT
>many|TRBV20-1|16|.|TRBJ1-1
CSASLLVGTPNTEAFF
TGCAGTGCTAGTCTCTTAGTTGGGACACCTAACACTGAAGCTTTCTTT
>many|TRBV6-5|15|TRBD1|TRBJ2-7
CASRPGTGGVYEQYF
TGTGCCAGCCGCCCAGGGACAGGGGGGGTCTACGAGCAGTACTTC
>many|TRBV7-9|14|.|TRBJ1-4
CASSGGTWDEKLFF
TGTGCCAGCAGTGGTGGGACATGGGATGAAAAACTGTTTTTT
>many|TRBV10-3|16|.|TRBJ2-3
CAISESGKGATDTQYF
TGTGCCATCAGTGAGTCTGGAAAGGGCGCCACAGATACGCAGTATTTT